This T cell receptor (beta chain) is from a study of OX40 agonist ivuxolimab in advanced cancers. About the research overall: Patients' therapy was ivuxolimab, an antibody that acts as an agonist of OX40 (CD134).

Trimming removed 6 bases at V and 3 bases at J, with 21 bases between. The germline CDR1 and CDR2 sequences are SGHAT and FQNNGV. This CDR3 is built from 16 residues. Some clones are missing from TCRdb's copy, which holds only in-frame ones; the method was immunoSEQ multiplex PCR. Seen here are some 72,000 clones, approximately 90% observed once, and the top ten hold about 10%. This clonotype was sampled from an adult with an advanced solid tumor such as melanoma, head and neck, liver or kidney cancer. The chain has TRBV11-2 and TRBJ2-7; possibly TRBD2 for D (6 bases). This sample comprised CD4+ or CD8+ T cells sorted from blood, obtained in a trial of the OX40 agonist ivuxolimab. Written as DNA, the CDR3 is TGTGCCAGCAGTCTCGCCGACCGGGACTGTTGCTACGAGCAGTACTTC. Translated, it gives CASSLADRDCCYEQYF. Drawing the rest from reference TRBV11-2 and TRBJ2-7, the complete variable domain is EAGVAQSPRYKIIEKRQSVAFWCNPISGHATLYWYQQILGQGPKLLIQFQNNGVVDDSQLPKDRFSAERLKGVDSTLKIQPAKLEDSAVYLCASSLADRDCCYEQYFGPGTRLTVT.